Below are 20 T cell receptor beta chains sequenced from a single sample in a study of a mutant IDH1 vaccine in newly diagnosed glioma. Generated by immunoSEQ multiplex PCR, the TCRdb table keeps only in-frame clones and is missing some. The sample gives 35,000 to 45,000 clones, roughly 80% of which show up once; approximately 4.8% is in the top ten. This sample's time point: week 35, safety follow-up. Doses consisted of 300 ug of mutant IDH1 20-mer peptide each, paired with topical imiquimod. These receptors have no identified antigens. The source was PBMCs, collected from a glioma patient whose treatment included an IDH1 peptide vaccine. These receptors were obtained from a woman in her fifties or sixties with glioma.

The rearrangement uses TRBV5-1 and TRBJ2-7; 7 positions agree with TRBD1. The CDR3 is 15 amino acids. CDR1 is SGHRS and CDR2 is YFSETQ in the germline V gene. Trimming took 2 bases from V and 3 from J; bases not matched to a gene: 8. CDR3 in amino acids: CASSFEPGQRYEQYF. The CDR3 nucleotides read TGCGCCAGCAGCTTTGAGCCGGGACAGCGCTACGAGCAGTACTTC. The variable domain in full, completed from reference TRBV5-1 and TRBJ2-7, reads KAGVTQTPRYLIKTRGQQVTLSCSPISGHRSVSWYQQTPGQGLQFLFEYFSETQRNKGNFPGRFSGRQFSNSRSEMNVSTLELGDSALYLCASSFEPGQRYEQYFGPGTRLTVT.

The gene calls are TRBV29-1 and TRBJ1-2; D gene uncertain. Germline V gene sequence: CDR1 SQVTM, CDR2 ANQGSEA. The germline V and J ends were trimmed by 0 bases and 0 bases, with 11 bases remaining between them. This CDR3 is 15 amino acids long. CDR3 bases: TGCAGCGTTGAAGACTTCGACATTTCTAACTATGGCTACACCTTC. It yields the protein CSVEDFDISNYGYTF.

J is TRBJ2-6 and V is TRBV11-1, with D maybe TRBD1 (5 bases). The CDR3 covers 17 residues. Per the germline V gene, CDR1 is SGHAT and CDR2 is FQDESV (reference sequence). Trimming shortened V by 4 bases and J by 0 bases, and 13 bases separated the two germline ends. CDR3 residues: CASSSRTRISGANVLTF. The CDR3 DNA is TGTGCCAGCAGCTCCAGGACAAGAATCTCTGGGGCCAACGTCCTGACTTTC.

The chain has TRBV9 and TRBJ2-3; no clear D gene. The germline gives CDR1 SGDLS, CDR2 YYNGEE. Trimming cost V 0 bases and J 0 bases, with 14 bases left between them. CDR3 size: 17 residues. The CDR3 nucleotides read TGTGCCAGCAGCGTAGAACTTTGGACGTCTAGCACAGATACGCAGTATTTT. Amino acid sequence: CASSVELWTSSTDTQYF.

The chain recombines TRBV7-2 with TRBJ1-1; the D is unclear. CDR3 length: 14 amino acids. Trimming stripped 0 bases from V and 6 bases from J, with 11 bases between. Per germline, CDR1 SGHTA and CDR2 FQGNSA. CDR3 sequence: CASSLAPRGSEAFF. The CDR3, as DNA: TGTGCCAGCAGCTTAGCGCCACGGGGATCTGAAGCTTTCTTT.

J is TRBJ1-2 and V is TRBV18; D might be TRBD1 (5 bases). The CDR3 is made up of 16 amino acids. V was cut by 1 base and J by 2 bases, with 14 bases left in between. CDR1 is KGHSH and CDR2 is LQKENI in the germline V gene. CDR3 bases: TGTGCCAGCTCACCACAAATCTTCGACAGCAACTATGGCTACACCTTC. This sequence encodes CASSPQIFDSNYGYTF.

This clone was seen a single time. V is TRBV14 and J is TRBJ1-4; D is unclear. V dropped 0 bases and J dropped 7 bases, with 9 bases sitting between them. The CDR3 has 14 residues. Germline V CDR1 and CDR2: SGHDN, FVKESK. The CDR3 nucleotides are TGTGCCAGCAGCCAAGATCTGAAGGTTGAAAAACTGTTTTTT. Translated, it gives CASSQDLKVEKLFF.

The chain has TRBV5-1 and TRBJ2-5, with D uncertain. The CDR3 runs 13 residues. V was trimmed by 5 bases and J by 1 base, leaving 9 bases between them. Germline lookup yields CDR1 SGHRS and CDR2 YFSETQ. The CDR3 nucleotides are TGCGCCAGCAGACCGGACGCCCAAGAGACCCAGTACTTC. It translates to CASRPDAQETQYF.

The rearrangement joins TRBV9 to TRBJ1-1, with 9 nucleotides matching TRBD1. J lost 3 bases, V lost 3 bases, and 15 bases had no gene match. CDR1 SGDLS and CDR2 YYNGEE come from the germline V gene. This CDR3 is built from 18 residues. Here the CDR3 reads CASSATRGTGMLDTEAFF. CDR3 DNA sequence: TGTGCCAGCAGCGCCACGCGGGGGACAGGGATGCTAGACACTGAAGCTTTCTTT.

The chain joins TRBV5-1 to TRBJ1-5, with 8 bases lining up with TRBD1. This CDR3 spans 14 amino acids. Germline-derived CDR1 and CDR2 are SGHRS and YFSETQ. V shed 4 bases and J 4 bases; nucleotides not matched to a gene: 4. The CDR3 DNA follows: TGCGCCAGCAGCCAAGGGGACAGGAATCAGCCCCAGCATTTT. Translating it yields CASSQGDRNQPQHF.

This CDR3 is CASTPGTNYGYTF. CDR3 in DNA: TGTGCCAGCACACCCGGGACTAACTATGGCTACACCTTC. This sequence joins TRBV25-1 and TRBJ1-2, with no clear D. Germline V gives CDR1 MGHDK, CDR2 SYGVNS. CDR3 length: 13 amino acids. Trimming left V 7 bases short and J 0 bases short, with 9 bases between.

The chain uses TRBV6-5 and TRBJ2-2, with a tentative D call TRBD1 (5 bases). CDR1 is MNHEY and CDR2 is SVGAGI in the germline V gene. The CDR3 has 15 residues. Trimming took off 0 bases at V and 5 bases at J, with 10 bases between the two ends. The CDR3 bases are TGTGCCAGCAGTTACTCGATTAGGGGAACCGGGGAGCTGTTTTTT. Its protein is CASSYSIRGTGELFF.

This clone was seen a single time. V usage is TRBV4-1 and J usage is TRBJ2-3; possibly TRBD1 for D (5 bases). The CDR3 sequence is 14 residues long. V was clipped by 1 base and J by 4 bases, with 9 bases between them. Germline V gene data show CDR1 as MGHRA and CDR2 as YSYEKL. CDR3 in amino acids: CASSQGRVADTQYF. As DNA, the CDR3 is TGCGCCAGCAGCCAAGGCAGGGTTGCAGATACGCAGTATTTT.

V is TRBV19 and J is TRBJ1-6, with TRBD1 identical over 7 bases. Per germline, CDR1 LNHDA and CDR2 SQIVND (reference sequence). There are 14 residues in the CDR3. The V and J ends lost 3 bases and 10 bases, in that order; junction bases with no gene match: 6. CDR3 bases: TGTGCCAGTAGTATGACAGGGCAGGGGTCACCCCTCCACTTT. Its protein is CASSMTGQGSPLHF.

This chain joins TRBV18 and TRBJ1-5; D unclear. The CDR3 is made up of 13 amino acids. The V gene lost 5 bases and the J gene lost 5 bases, with 10 bases spanning the gap. Looked up from germline, CDR1 is KGHSH and CDR2 is LQKENI. CDR3 nucleotide sequence: TGTGCCAGCTCATCCGCGGGTCATCAGCCCCAGCATTTT. Translation: CASSSAGHQPQHF.

V is TRBV25-1 and J is TRBJ1-5; TRBD1 is a possible D gene (5 bases). Germline V lookup: CDR1 MGHDK, CDR2 SYGVNS. This CDR3 has 16 residues. The V and J ends lost 3 bases and 0 bases respectively, with 12 bases between them. CDR3 in amino acids: CASSDRDGNSNQPQHF. The CDR3 DNA reads as TGTGCCAGCAGTGACCGGGACGGTAATAGCAATCAGCCCCAGCATTTT.

The V and J genes are TRBV5-1 and TRBJ2-7; D might be TRBD1 or TRBD2, each matching 5 bases. Germline V CDR1 and CDR2: SGHRS, YFSETQ. V lost 0 bases, J lost 1 base, and 11 bases lay in between. The CDR3 covers 15 residues. CDR3: CASSLAFGGSYEQYF. CDR3 in DNA: TGCGCCAGCAGCTTGGCTTTTGGGGGATCCTACGAGCAGTACTTC. Combining the CDR3 with reference TRBV5-1 and TRBJ2-7 gives the whole variable domain KAGVTQTPRYLIKTRGQQVTLSCSPISGHRSVSWYQQTPGQGLQFLFEYFSETQRNKGNFPGRFSGRQFSNSRSEMNVSTLELGDSALYLCASSLAFGGSYEQYFGPGTRLTVT.

The chain recombines TRBV7-9 with TRBJ2-7, with D possibly being TRBD1 or TRBD2 (7 bases each). This CDR3 is built from 15 residues. Trimming took off 5 bases at V and 2 bases at J, with 16 bases between the two ends. Germline lookup yields CDR1 SEHNR and CDR2 FQNEAQ (reference sequence). CDR3 amino acids: CASSQGGEPTYEQYF. CDR3 DNA sequence: TGTGCCAGCAGCCAGGGGGGGGAACCAACCTACGAGCAGTACTTC.

This clone was detected once. One end of the junction is discordant with germline, which a read error may explain. V usage is TRBV7-7 and J usage is TRBJ1-4; D perhaps matches TRBD1 (5 bases). The CDR3 extends over 13 amino acids. CDR1 is SSHAT, CDR2 FNYEAQ, per germline (reference sequence). In nucleotides, the CDR3 is TGTGCTAGCAGCTTAGGGGTGGGTGAAAAACTGTTTTTT. Its translation: CASSLGVGEKLFF.

With respect to this clone: One end of the junction fails to match germline, which may point to a read error. J is TRBJ1-2 and V is TRBV7-2; D not certain. In germline, CDR1 is SGHTA, CDR2 FQGNSA. This CDR3 contains 15 residues. The CDR3 DNA sequence: TGTGCCAGCAACTTAAGGCACAGTGGTGACTATGGCTACACCTTC. Translation gives CASNLRHSGDYGYTF.